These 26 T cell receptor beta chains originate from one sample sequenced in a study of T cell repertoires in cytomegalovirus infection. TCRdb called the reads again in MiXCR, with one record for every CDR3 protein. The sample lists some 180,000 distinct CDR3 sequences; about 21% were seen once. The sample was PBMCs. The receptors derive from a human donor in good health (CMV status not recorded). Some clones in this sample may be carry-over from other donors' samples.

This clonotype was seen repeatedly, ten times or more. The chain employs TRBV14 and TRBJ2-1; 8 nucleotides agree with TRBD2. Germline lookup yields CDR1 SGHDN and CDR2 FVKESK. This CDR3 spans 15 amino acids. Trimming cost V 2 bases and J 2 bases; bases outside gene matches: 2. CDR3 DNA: TGTGCCAGCAGCCAACCGACTAGCGCCTACAATGAGCAGTTCTTC. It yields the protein CASSQPTSAYNEQFF.

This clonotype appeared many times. CDR3 sequence (DNA): TGTGCCAGCAGCTTGGACCTGGGGCCCGTGAACACTGAAGCTTTCTTT. The encoded protein is CASSLDLGPVNTEAFF. The chain combines TRBV5-6 with TRBJ1-1, with TRBD1 as a possible D gene (5 bases). The CDR3 is made up of 16 amino acids. Germline loops: CDR1 SGHDT, CDR2 YYEEEE. The V gene lost 0 bases and the J gene lost 0 bases, with 12 bases spanning the gap. Drawing the rest from reference TRBV5-6 and TRBJ1-1, the complete variable domain is DAGVTQSPTHLIKTRGQQVTLRCSPKSGHDTVSWYQQALGQGPQFIFQYYEEEERQRGNFPDRFSGHQFPNYSSELNVNALLLGDSALYLCASSLDLGPVNTEAFFGQGTRLTVV.

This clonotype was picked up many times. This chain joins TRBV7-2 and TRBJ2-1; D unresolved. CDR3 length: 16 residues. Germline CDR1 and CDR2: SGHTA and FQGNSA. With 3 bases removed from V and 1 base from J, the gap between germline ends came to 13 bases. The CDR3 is CASSFDVLSSYNEQFF. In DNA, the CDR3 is TGTGCCAGCAGCTTCGACGTTTTAAGTTCCTACAATGAGCAGTTCTTC.

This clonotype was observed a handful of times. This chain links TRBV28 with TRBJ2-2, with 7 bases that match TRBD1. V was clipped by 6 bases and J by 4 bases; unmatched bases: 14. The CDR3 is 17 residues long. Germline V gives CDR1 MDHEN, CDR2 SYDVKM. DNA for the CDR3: TGTGCCAGCAGCCGGGCAGGGGGAAGTAGGTCCACCGGGGAGCTGTTTTTT. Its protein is CASSRAGGSRSTGELFF.

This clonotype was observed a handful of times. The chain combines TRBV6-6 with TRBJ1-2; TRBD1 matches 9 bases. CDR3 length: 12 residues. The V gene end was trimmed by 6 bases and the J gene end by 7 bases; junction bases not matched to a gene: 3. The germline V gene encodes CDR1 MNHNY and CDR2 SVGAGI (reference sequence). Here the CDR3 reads CASRDRGSGYTF. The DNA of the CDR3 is TGTGCCAGCAGGGACAGGGGTTCTGGCTACACCTTC.

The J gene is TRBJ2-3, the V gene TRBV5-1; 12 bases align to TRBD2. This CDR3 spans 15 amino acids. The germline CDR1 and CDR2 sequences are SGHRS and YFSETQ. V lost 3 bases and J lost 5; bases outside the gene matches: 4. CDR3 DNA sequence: TGCGCCAGCAGCTCTCTAGCGGGGGGGCAAGATACGCAGTATTTT. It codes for CASSSLAGGQDTQYF.

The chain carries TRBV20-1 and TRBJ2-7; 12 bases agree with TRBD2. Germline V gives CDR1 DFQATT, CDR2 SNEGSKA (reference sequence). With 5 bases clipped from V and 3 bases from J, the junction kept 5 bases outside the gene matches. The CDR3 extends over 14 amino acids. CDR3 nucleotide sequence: TGCAGTGCTGGGGGACTAGCGGGCTACTACGAGCAGTACTTC. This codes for CSAGGLAGYYEQYF.

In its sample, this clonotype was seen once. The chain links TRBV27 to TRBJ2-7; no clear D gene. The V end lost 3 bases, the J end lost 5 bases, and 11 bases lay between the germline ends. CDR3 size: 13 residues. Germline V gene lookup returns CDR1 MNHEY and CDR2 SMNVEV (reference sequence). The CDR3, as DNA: TGTGCCAGCAGTTTGCAGGACCTCGACGAGCAGTACTTC. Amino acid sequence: CASSLQDLDEQYF.

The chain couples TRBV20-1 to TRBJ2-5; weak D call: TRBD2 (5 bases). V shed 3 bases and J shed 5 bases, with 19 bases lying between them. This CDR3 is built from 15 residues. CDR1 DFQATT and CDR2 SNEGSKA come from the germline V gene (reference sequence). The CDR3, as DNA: TGCAGTGCTAGGGAGCTAGGGAGAGGTGGTGAGACCCAGTACTTC. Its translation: CSARELGRGGETQYF.

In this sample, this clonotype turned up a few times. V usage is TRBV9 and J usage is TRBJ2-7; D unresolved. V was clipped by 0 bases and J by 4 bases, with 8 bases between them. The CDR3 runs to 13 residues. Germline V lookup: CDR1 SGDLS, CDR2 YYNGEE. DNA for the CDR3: TGTGCCAGCAGCGTAGGGGGTTCGTACGAGCAGTACTTC. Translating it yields CASSVGGSYEQYF.

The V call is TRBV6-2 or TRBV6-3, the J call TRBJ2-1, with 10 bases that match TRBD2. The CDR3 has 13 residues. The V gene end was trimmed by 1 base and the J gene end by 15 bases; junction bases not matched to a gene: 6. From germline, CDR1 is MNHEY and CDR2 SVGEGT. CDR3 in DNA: TGTGCCAGCAGTTACTGGGGGACTAGCGACCGGTTCTTC. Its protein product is CASSYWGTSDRFF.

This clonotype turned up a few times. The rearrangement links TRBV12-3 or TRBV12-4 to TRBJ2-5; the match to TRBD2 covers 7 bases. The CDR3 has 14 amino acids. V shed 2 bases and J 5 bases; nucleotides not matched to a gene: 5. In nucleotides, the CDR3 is TGTGCCAGCAGTTTACGCGGGAGAAGGGAGACCCAGTACTTC. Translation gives CASSLRGRRETQYF.

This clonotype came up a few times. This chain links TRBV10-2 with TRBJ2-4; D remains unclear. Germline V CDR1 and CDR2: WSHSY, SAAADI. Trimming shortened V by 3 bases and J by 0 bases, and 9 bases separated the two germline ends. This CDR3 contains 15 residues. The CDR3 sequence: CASSDGSLAKNIQYF. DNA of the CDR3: TGCGCCAGCAGTGATGGCAGCTTAGCCAAAAACATTCAGTACTTC.

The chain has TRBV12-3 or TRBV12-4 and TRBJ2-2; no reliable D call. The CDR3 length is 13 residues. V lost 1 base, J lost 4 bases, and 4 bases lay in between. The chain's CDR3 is CASSLVATGELFF. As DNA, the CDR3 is TGTGCCAGCAGTTTAGTAGCCACCGGGGAGCTGTTTTTT.

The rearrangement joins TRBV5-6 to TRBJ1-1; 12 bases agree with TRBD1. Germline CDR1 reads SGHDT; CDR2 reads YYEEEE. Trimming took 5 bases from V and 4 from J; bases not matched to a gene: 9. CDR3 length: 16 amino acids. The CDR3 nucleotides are TGTGCCAGCAGGGAAACCGGGACAGGGGGCGGCACTGAAGCTTTCTTT. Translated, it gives CASRETGTGGGTEAFF.

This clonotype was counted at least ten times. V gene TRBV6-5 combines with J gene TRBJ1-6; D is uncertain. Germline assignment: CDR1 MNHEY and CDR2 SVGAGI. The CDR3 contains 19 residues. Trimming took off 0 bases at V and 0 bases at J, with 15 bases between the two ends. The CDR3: CASSYSRVDLSSYNSPLHF. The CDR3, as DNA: TGTGCCAGCAGTTACTCGAGAGTGGACCTGAGCTCCTATAATTCACCCCTCCACTTT.

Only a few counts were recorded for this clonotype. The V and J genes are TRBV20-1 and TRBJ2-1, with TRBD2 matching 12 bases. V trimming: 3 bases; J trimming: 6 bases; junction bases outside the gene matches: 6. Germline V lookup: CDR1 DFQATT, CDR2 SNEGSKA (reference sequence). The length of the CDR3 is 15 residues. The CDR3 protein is CSARGGLAGPNEQFF. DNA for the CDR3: TGCAGTGCTAGGGGTGGACTAGCGGGGCCCAATGAGCAGTTCTTC.

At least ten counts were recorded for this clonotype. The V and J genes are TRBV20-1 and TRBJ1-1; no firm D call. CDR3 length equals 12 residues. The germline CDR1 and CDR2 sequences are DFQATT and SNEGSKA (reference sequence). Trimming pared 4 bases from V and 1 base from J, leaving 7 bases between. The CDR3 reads CSATAPNTEAFF. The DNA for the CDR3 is TGCAGTGCTACCGCACCGAACACTGAAGCTTTCTTT.

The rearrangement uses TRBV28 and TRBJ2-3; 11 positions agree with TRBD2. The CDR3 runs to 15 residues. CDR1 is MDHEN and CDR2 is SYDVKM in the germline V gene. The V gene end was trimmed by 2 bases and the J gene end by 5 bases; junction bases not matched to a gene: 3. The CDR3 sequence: CASSLTGLAGDTQYF. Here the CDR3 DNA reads TGTGCCAGCAGTTTAACTGGACTAGCGGGAGATACGCAGTATTTT. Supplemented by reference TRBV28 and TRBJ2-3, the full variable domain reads DVKVTQSSRYLVKRTGEKVFLECVQDMDHENMFWYRQDPGLGLRLIYFSYDVKMKEKGDIPEGYSVSREKKERFSLILESASTNQTSMYLCASSLTGLAGDTQYFGPGTRLTVL.

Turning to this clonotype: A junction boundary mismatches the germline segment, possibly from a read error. CDR3 sequence reads: CDSSLDLSGTEAFF. The CDR3 coding sequence is TGTGACAGCAGCTTAGATTTGAGCGGAACTGAAGCTTTCTTT. This chain joins TRBV11-2 and TRBJ1-1; no definite D call. CDR3 length: 14 residues. Germline CDR1 reads SGHAT; CDR2 reads FQNNGV.

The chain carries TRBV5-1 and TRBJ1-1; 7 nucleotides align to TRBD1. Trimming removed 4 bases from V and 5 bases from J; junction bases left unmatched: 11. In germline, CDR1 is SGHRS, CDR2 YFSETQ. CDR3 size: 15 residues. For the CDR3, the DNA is TGCGCCAGCAGCGCCGGGACAGTCGGGGGAACTGAAGCTTTCTTT. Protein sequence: CASSAGTVGGTEAFF.

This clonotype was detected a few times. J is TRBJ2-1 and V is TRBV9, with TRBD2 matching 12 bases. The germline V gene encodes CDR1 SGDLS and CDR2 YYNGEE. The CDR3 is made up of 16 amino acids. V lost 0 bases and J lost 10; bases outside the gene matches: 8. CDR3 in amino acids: CASSVGSSGGGYEQFF. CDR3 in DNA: TGTGCCAGCAGCGTAGGATCTAGCGGGGGGGGTTACGAGCAGTTCTTC.

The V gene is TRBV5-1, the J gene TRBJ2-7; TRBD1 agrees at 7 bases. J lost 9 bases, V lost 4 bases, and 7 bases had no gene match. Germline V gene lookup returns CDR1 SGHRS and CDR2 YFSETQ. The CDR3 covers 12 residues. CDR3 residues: CASSLTGNAQYF. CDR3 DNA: TGCGCCAGCAGCCTGACAGGGAACGCGCAGTACTTC.

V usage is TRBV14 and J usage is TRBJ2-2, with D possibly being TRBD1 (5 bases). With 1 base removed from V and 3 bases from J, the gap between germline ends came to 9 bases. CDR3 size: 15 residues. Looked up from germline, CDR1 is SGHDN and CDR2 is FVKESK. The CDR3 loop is CASSQGQHDTGELFF. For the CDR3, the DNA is TGTGCCAGCAGCCAAGGACAGCATGACACCGGGGAGCTGTTTTTT.

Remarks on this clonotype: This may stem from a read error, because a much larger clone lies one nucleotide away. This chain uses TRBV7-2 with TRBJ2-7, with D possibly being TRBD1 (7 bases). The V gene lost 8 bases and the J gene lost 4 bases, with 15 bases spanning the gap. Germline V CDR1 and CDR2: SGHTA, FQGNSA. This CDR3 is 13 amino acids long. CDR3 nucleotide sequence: TGTGCCAGCTCGTTCAGGGGGGAATACGAGCAGTACTTC. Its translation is CASSFRGEYEQYF.

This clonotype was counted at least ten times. Here the CDR3 DNA reads TGTGCCAGCAGCTTAGGGCGCGAGCGGGGCTACGAGCAGTACTTC. Its translation: CASSLGRERGYEQYF. The V and J genes are TRBV7-2 and TRBJ2-7; 7 bases match TRBD2. The V segment lost 1 base and the J segment 3 bases; nucleotides outside the gene matches: 6. The CDR3 is made up of 15 amino acids. Germline V lookup: CDR1 SGHTA, CDR2 FQGNSA. The entire variable domain, with the rest obtained from reference TRBV7-2 and TRBJ2-7, is as follows: GAGVSQSPSNKVTEKGKDVELRCDPISGHTALYWYRQSLGQGLEFLIYFQGNSAPDKSGLPSDRFSAERTGGSVSTLTIQRTQQEDSAVYLCASSLGRERGYEQYFGPGTRLTVT.